This TCR beta chain came from a study of blood T cell repertoires in COVID-19. Study in general: The United States, Italy and Spain were the sources of the acute and convalescent COVID-19 samples.

The J segment lost 13 bases and the V segment lost 3 bases, leaving 6 bases of the junction unmatched. CDR3 size: 12 residues. The V gene's germline CDR1 is LGHDT and CDR2 YNNKEL (reference sequence). Generated by immunoSEQ multiplex PCR, the TCRdb table keeps only in-frame clones and is missing some. Among fewer than 250,000 clones listed, approximately 90% were seen once. Participants, about 18 to 100 years old, spanned under 30 US areas. Cohort placement rested on clinical history that participants reported themselves. Individuals in the exposed group had encountered a COVID-19 case within 2 weeks preceding study entry.

The clonotype originates from a man over 45 who had been exposed to COVID-19. The V call is TRBV3-1 (or the pseudogene TRBV3-2), the J call TRBJ2-1; 7 bases align to TRBD2. The sample consisted of PBMCs or T cells enriched from blood (not recorded which). CDR3: CASSQRTGLQFF. CDR3 bases: TGTGCCAGCAGCCAGAGAACGGGACTACAGTTCTTC.